Reported below is one TCR beta chain. This clone has more than one count but fewer than ten. No antigen is known for it. Base qualities are missing; no much larger clone stands one base away. The CDR3 sequence holds 15 residues, the cysteine and phenylalanine included. The DNA shown is the 45-base CDR3, in frame from base 1. The germline V gene encodes CDR1 MNHEY and CDR2 SVGAGI. The junction shows trimming of 5 bases on V and 6 bases on J, and the gene matches do not reach 8 bases of it. In total, over 600 healthy bone marrow donors made up the cohort. At the time of sampling, every cohort member was nominally healthy, though immune exposures that went unrecorded were likely present. The donor was CMV seronegative and belonged to the group of more than 300 seronegative cohort members. A peripheral blood sample was provided by each donor, and peripheral blood mononuclear cells were used for TCR beta sequencing. Genomic DNA extraction from the blood cell samples was performed with the Qiagen DNeasy Blood Extraction Kit.

The data stem from a study of cytomegalovirus exposure and HLA in healthy donors (TCRdb year 2017). Broadly, across the study: In an earlier analysis of 550 to 750 of the donors, about 260 Gb of sequence data and just under 120 million unique TCR beta sequences from about 180 million T cells were reported. An early release covering about 600 HLA-typed donors comprised about 300 gigabases of sequencing data and approximately 85 million unique TCR sequences. The genetic ancestry cluster associated with self-reported Caucasian donors included around four fifths of the roughly 400 genotyped donors. The study aimed to test whether signatures of past pathogen exposure could be identified by cataloging public T cell receptors. The T cell repertoires of 700 or so subjects were profiled by immunosequencing and related to cytomegalovirus serostatus. A separate validation cohort of roughly 130 different subjects was used in addition to the approximately 700-subject first cohort. To predict cytomegalovirus infection status, the study combined high-throughput TCR immunosequencing, statistical association of individual TCRs with disease status, and machine learning. A later analysis re-analyzed previously published TCR beta repertoires from about 600 donors and added high-resolution HLA genotyping to study TCR occurrence patterns. The later analysis used no new phenotypic data to find candidate immune exposures, relying instead on TCR beta sequences and their occurrence across donors. In an earlier analysis of 500 to 650 of the donors, high-throughput TCR beta sequencing was used to judge whether each TCR beta V gene segment behaved as functional or pseudogenic. Donor age, sex, ethnicity and CMV serostatus were collected together with the repertoire data. In a later genetic analysis, genome-wide SNP genotypes for about three fifths of the roughly 670 donors were used, and that subset was treated as a discovery cohort. Every discovery cohort repertoire had been produced on one sequencing platform. HLA typing included class I and class II loci at four-digit resolution. The number of donors typed differed by locus, with about 629-630 for A, B, C, DRB1 and DQB1, around 500 for DQA1, over 600 for DPA1, and 450 to 480 for DPB1. Because of strong linkage in the cohort, roughly five DR-DQ haplotypes were treated as single units for association and clustering. Among about 360 genotyped donors of the cohort, an average of 235,054 unique TCR beta nucleotide sequences were sequenced per donor, roughly 20% of them non-productive.

The library was produced with the immunoSEQ multiplex PCR assay. For the multiplex PCR, a mixture combining 60 forward primers for TCR Vbeta segments and 13 reverse primers for TCR Jbeta segments was used. A multiplex PCR assay on genomic DNA amplified the CDR3 region of rearranged TCR beta genes. The amplified TCR beta libraries were sequenced on the Illumina HiSeq System as 87-base-pair reads. The study's processing was this. A later analysis tallied around 80 million unique TCR beta chains across the 600 to 700 repertoires, and some 10 million of those chains were shared by two or more donors. A nearest-neighbor algorithm error-corrected the raw reads and collapsed the reads into unique sequences, merging closely related sequences to remove PCR and sequencing errors. CDR3 sequences were aligned to IMGT reference sequences to assign V, D and J gene segments. For a sequence to be retained, a match of at least six nucleotides was required to both a V gene segment and a J gene segment. A rearrangement was called productive if the CDR3 had no stop codons and remained in frame with V and J, and every other rearrangement was called non-productive. Following IMGT convention, CDR3 was defined as the stretch from the second conserved V-encoded cysteine to the conserved J-encoded phenylalanine. Sequences without an unambiguous match to a single V gene segment were excluded from the earlier analysis of about 600 of the donors. In an earlier analysis of almost 600 of the donors, a V segment was called functional when productive rearrangements were above 56.7%, and segregating when the standard deviation between donors exceeded 5%. To diagnose cytomegalovirus status from the catalog of TCR beta chain sequences, a statistical classification framework was built. In a later analysis, TCR nucleotide sequences were compared against IMGT/GENE-DB human TR gene sequences so that V and J genes could be assigned. In a later analysis, CDR3 sequences and most-parsimonious VDJ recombination scenarios were assigned using the TCRdist pipeline. In a later analysis, every TCR beta chain was defined by the combination of its CDR3 amino acid sequence and its V-gene family, and reads without a unique V-gene family were dropped. In a later analysis, approximately 590 highly shared, low-generation-probability nucleotide sequences were removed to address suspected cross-contamination and a sequencing artifact. A later analysis calculated a clonal expansion index for each public chain from normalized within-repertoire ranks of inferred template counts. A later analysis computed generation probabilities with a VDJ recombination model fitted to out-of-frame rearrangements, and checked the results against IGoR. Hypergeometric tests were used in a later analysis to score TCR-TCR, TCR-HLA and TCR-CMV co-occurrence, with a repertoire-size bias correction applied to the TCR pairs. To estimate false discovery rates, a later analysis permuted the HLA or CMV assignments 20 times. A later analysis grouped co-occurring TCRs with DBSCAN, adding TCRdist sequence similarity when clustering within HLA-allele-positive subsets. Repertoires with fewer than 30,000 or more than 120,000 public chains were left out of co-occurrence clustering, as were five repertoires with anomalous nucleotide sharing. In TCRdb, the immuneACCESS table is reduced to in-frame sequences with V and J assigned. These tables do not hold every clone; where another copy was compared, an unresolved V gene accounts for under half, and the others remain unexplained. The V and J calls and clone size were taken over from that table, and D and trimming were inferred from the DNA. In all, the sample holds some 91,000 clones, and around 80% of those were seen once. The ten largest clones add up to around 0.76% of the sample.

Summary of the overall study and its limitations: Specific HLA alleles were associated with over 15,000 TCR beta sequences at a false discovery rate of 0.05 in a later analysis. According to the authors, the approach could potentially be generalized to other disease states and immunological phenotypes. In vitro tests confirmed that a few of the cytomegalovirus-associated TCR beta chains recognize cytomegalovirus antigens. About 17 rarely observed V segments, including chromosome 9 orphons, were excluded from the earlier analysis of some 590 of the donors because counts were too low. Most CMV-associated TCR beta chains appeared to be HLA-restricted in a later analysis, and the HLA associations seemed to be driven largely by CMV exposure. Linkage disequilibrium might explain the correlated functional status among segregating V segments, but an unknown experimental factor could not be ruled out. HLA typing was unavailable for some donors at each locus, so association tests used only the typed subset. The sequencing pipeline was judged likely to have produced a cluster of highly shared sequence variants as a technical artifact. Some IMGT-functional V segments, including TRBV6-2 and TRBV6-3, could not be told apart with the 87-base-pair reads, so those segments were excluded. When HLA alleles, especially DR and DQ, strongly co-occurred, attributing TCR associations to individual alleles was difficult. CMV serostatus was the only immune exposure information available for the cohort. A later genetic analysis associated a missense DCLRE1C variant with V-gene and J-gene trimming of TCR beta chains, and an independent cohort replicated the association. Compared with equally common non-associated chains, HLA-associated TCR beta chains in a later analysis were more clonally expanded and had lower generation probabilities. The classifier was reported to diagnose cytomegalovirus status with high specificity and sensitivity in both the original cohort and the validation cohort. In a later analysis, TCR association rates were found to vary across HLA loci, with the most associated TCRs seen for DRB1 alleles and the fewest for HLA-C alleles. While some public TCRs were present in many individuals, most TCR sequences turned up only very rarely across donors. A further reported finding was that TCR beta sequences accurately predicted the HLA-A and HLA-B alleles for most subjects in the first cohort. In this cohort, only TCR beta chains were sequenced, and detectable features were limited by the absence of alpha or paired-chain data. A later analysis reported that several top co-occurrence clusters appeared linked to parvovirus B19, influenza, CMV and Epstein-Barr virus. In the study, some 180 TCR beta chains were listed as associated with cytomegalovirus. An earlier analysis of approximately 530 of the donors showed that most TCR beta V segments appeared in productive rearrangements either about 87% or about 30% of the time, which broadly matched IMGT annotations. The presence/absence analyses assumed that sequencing depth was roughly uniform across donors, and that assumption may not be true. According to a later genetic analysis, donors in an Asian-associated ancestry cluster had fewer N-insertions in productive TCRs than the approximately 710-donor mean.

Sequences were obtained from PBMCs. The clonotype was recovered from a woman aged 55-75 years in good health and CMV-seronegative. The rearranged segments are TRBV6-5 and TRBJ2-1, with 9 bases aligning to TRBD2. The CDR3 corresponds to CASSRAGGLSNEQFF. In nucleotide form, the sequence is TGTGCCAGCAGTAGGGCGGGAGGGTTGAGCAATGAGCAGTTCTTC.